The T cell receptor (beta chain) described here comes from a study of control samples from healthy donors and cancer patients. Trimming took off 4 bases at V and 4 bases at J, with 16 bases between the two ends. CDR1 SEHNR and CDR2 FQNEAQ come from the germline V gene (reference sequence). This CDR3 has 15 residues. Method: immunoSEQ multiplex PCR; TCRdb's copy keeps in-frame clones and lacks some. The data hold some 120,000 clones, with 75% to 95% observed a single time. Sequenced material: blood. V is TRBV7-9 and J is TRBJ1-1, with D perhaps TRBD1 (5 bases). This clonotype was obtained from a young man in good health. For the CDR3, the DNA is TGTGCCAGCAGCTCGGACCTGGGTCAGGGCACTGAAGCTTTCTTT. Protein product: CASSSDLGQGTEAFF.